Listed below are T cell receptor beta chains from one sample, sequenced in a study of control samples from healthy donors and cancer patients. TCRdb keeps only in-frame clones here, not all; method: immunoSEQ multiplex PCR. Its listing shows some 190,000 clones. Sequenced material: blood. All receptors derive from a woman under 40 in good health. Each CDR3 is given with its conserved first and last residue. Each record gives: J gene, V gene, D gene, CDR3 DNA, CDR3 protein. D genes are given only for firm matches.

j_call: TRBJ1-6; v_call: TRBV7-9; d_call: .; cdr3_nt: TGTGCCAGCAGCTTAGATAGCAGGGGTTCACCCCTCCACTTT; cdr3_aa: CASSLDSRGSPLHF
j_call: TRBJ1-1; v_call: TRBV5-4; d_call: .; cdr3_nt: TGTGCCAGCAGCCCGACGGGCACTGAAGCTTTCTTT; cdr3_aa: CASSPTGTEAFF
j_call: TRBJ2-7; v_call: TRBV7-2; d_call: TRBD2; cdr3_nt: TGTGCCAGCAGCTTATCTAGCGGGGGGGCCGGTTTCCACTACGAGCAGTACTTC; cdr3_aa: CASSLSSGGAGFHYEQYF
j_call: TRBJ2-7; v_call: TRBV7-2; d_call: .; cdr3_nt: TGTGCCAGCAGCCAGACATGGGAGCAGTACTTC; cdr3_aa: CASSQTWEQYF
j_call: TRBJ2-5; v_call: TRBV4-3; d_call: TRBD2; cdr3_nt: TGCGCCAGCAGCCAAGATAGGGGAGCTAGCGGGGGTTGGGAGACCCAGTACTTC; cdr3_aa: CASSQDRGASGGWETQYF
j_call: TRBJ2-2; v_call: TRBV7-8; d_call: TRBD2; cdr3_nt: TGTGCCAGCAGCTTGTTCGAGCGGGGGACCGAGACCGGGGAGCTGTTTTTT; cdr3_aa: CASSLFERGTETGELFF
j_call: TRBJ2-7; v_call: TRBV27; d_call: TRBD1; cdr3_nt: TGTGCCAGCAGTTTTGGACAGGGAACCTACGAGCAGTACTTC; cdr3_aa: CASSFGQGTYEQYF
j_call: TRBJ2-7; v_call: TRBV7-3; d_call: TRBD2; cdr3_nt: TGTGCCAGCAGTCTTACTGGCGGGGGAAGGCTGTACTTC; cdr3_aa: CASSLTGGGRLYF
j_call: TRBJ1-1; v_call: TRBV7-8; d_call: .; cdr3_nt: TGTGCCAGCAGCTTTGGCGGGAACACTGAAGCTTTCTTT; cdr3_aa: CASSFGGNTEAFF
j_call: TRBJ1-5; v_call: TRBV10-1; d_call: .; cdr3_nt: TGCGCCAGCAGAGGGTGGGGAGCAGGCAATCAGCCCCAGCATTTT; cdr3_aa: CASRGWGAGNQPQHF
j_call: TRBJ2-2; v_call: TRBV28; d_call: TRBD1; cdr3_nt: TGTGCCAGCAGACCCGACAGGGGTGGGGCCACCGGGGAGCTGTTTTTT; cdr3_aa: CASRPDRGGATGELFF
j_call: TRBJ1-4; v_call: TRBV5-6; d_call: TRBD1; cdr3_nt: TGTGCCAGCAGCTTTCCCGGGACAGCTAATGAAAAACTGTTTTTT; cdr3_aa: CASSFPGTANEKLFF
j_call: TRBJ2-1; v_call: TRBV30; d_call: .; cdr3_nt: TGTGCCTGGGGCCTACCGCTTGGGGAGCAGTTCTTC; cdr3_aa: CAWGLPLGEQFF
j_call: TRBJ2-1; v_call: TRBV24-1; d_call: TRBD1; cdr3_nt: TGTGCCACCAGTGACTACAAGACAGGGCTGGGGATTAGCTCCTACAATGAGCAGTTCTTC; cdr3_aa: CATSDYKTGLGISSYNEQFF
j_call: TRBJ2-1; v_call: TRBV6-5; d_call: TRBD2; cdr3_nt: TGTGCCAGCAGTTATACTAGCGGGGGACTATACAATGAGCAGTTCTTC; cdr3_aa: CASSYTSGGLYNEQFF
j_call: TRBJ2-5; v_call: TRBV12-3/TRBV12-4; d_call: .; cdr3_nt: TGTGCCAGCGGACGGGGAGAGACCCAGTACTTC; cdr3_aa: CASGRGETQYF
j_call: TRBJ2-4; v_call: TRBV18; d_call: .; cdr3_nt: TGTGCCAGCTCACTCTCCGGAAACATTCAGTACTTC; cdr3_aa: CASSLSGNIQYF
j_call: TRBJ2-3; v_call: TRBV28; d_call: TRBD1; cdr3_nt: TGTGCCAGCACCCCAGATCCGGGACAGAGCACAGATACGCAGTATTTT; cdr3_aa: CASTPDPGQSTDTQYF
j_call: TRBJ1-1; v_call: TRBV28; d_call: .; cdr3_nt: TGTGCCAGCAGTTTAGGATGGACTGAAGCTTTCTTT; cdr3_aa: CASSLGWTEAFF
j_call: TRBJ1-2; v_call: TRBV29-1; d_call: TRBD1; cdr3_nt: TGCAGCGTTGCGGGACAGGGGCCCGGGTATGGCTACACCTTC; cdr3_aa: CSVAGQGPGYGYTF
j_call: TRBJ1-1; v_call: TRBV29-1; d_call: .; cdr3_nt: TGCAGCGTTGAGCAGTTACACGCGAACACTGAAGCTTTCTTT; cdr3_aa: CSVEQLHANTEAFF
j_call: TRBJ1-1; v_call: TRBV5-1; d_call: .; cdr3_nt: TGCGCCAGCAGCTTGCTGCCAGCCCAAAAGAACACTGAAGCTTTCTTT; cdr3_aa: CASSLLPAQKNTEAFF
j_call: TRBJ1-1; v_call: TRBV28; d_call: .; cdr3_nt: TGTGCCAGCAGTTCCACCACAGGTGAAGCTTTCTTT; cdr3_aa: CASSSTTGEAFF
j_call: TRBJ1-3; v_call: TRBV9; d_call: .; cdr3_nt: TGTGCCAGCAGCCCTCATAAGAGGGACTACTCTGGAAACACCATATATTTT; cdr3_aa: CASSPHKRDYSGNTIYF
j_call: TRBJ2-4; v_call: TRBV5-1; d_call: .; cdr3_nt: TGCGCCAGCAGCTTGGCCTCATTAGAGGGCAAAAACATTCAGTACTTC; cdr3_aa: CASSLASLEGKNIQYF
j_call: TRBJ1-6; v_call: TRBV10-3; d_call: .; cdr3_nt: TGTGCCATCAGTGAGTCGCGGGCAGATTCACCCCTCCACTTT; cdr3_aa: CAISESRADSPLHF
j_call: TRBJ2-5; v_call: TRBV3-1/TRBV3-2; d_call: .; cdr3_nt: TGTGCCAGCAGCCAAGTGGGGGAAGAGACCCAGTACTTC; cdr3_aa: CASSQVGEETQYF
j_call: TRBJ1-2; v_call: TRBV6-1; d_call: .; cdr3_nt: TGTGCCAGCAGTGAGCCCGGACACCTTAACTATGGCTACACCTTC; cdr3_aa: CASSEPGHLNYGYTF
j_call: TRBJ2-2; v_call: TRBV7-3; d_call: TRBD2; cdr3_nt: TGTGCCAGCAGCTTATTCTCTAGCGGGGGTGCCGGGGAGCTGTTTTTT; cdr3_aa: CASSLFSSGGAGELFF
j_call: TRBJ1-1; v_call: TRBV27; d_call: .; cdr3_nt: TGTGCCAGCAGGACCCTGGGAGGGGGGGCTGAAGCTTTCTTT; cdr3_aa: CASRTLGGGAEAFF
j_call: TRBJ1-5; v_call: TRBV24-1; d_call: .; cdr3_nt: TGTGCCACCAGTGATAGTGGCAGGTCCAATCAGCCCCAGCATTTT; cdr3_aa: CATSDSGRSNQPQHF
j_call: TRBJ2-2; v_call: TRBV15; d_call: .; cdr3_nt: TGTGCCACCAGCGTCGACGGGGCCAACACCGGGGAGCTGTTTTTT; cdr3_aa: CATSVDGANTGELFF
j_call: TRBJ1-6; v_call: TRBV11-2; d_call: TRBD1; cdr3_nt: TGTGCCAGCAGCCTTTTGCCGGCGACAGGGGCCAATTCACCCCTCCACTTT; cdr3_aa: CASSLLPATGANSPLHF
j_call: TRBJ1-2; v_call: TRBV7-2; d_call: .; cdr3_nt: TGTGCCAGCAGCTTAGAGGTAGCTAACTATGGCTACACCTTC; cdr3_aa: CASSLEVANYGYTF
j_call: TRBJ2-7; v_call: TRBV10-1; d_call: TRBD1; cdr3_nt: TGCGCCAGCTCTTACCCTAGGACAGGAGATTACGAGCAGTACTTC; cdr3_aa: CASSYPRTGDYEQYF
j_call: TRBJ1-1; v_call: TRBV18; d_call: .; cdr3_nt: TGTGCCAGCTCACCATCCTCAGGGAGAACTGAAGCTTTCTTT; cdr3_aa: CASSPSSGRTEAFF
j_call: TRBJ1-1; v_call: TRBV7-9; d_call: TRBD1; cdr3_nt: TGTGCCAGCAGCCTAGGGGGCAGTGAAGCTTTCTTT; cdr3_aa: CASSLGGSEAFF
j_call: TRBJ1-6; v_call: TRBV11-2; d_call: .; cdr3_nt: TGTGCCAGCAGCTTTAGGGGTGATAATTCACCCCTCCACTTT; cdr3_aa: CASSFRGDNSPLHF
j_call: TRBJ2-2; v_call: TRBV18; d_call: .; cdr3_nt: TGTGCCAGCTCCACAAAAAGTTACGGGGAGCTGTTTTTT; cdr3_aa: CASSTKSYGELFF
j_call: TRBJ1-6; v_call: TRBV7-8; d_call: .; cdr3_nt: TGTGCCAGCAGCTTAGAAGCGGGGTTGGATTCACCCCTCCACTTT; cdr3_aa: CASSLEAGLDSPLHF
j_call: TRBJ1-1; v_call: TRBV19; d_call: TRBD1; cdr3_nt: TGTGCCAGTAGGAAAACGGACAGGGGACTGAACACTGAAGCTTTCTTT; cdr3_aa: CASRKTDRGLNTEAFF
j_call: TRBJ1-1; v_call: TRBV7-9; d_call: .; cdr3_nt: TGTGCCAGCAGCCAAGGGCGGTCCATGAACACTGAAGCTTTCTTT; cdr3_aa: CASSQGRSMNTEAFF
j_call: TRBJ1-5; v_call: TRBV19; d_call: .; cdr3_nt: TGTGCCAGTAATTTACTGGCGGGGGTCAATCAGCCCCAGCATTTT; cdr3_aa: CASNLLAGVNQPQHF
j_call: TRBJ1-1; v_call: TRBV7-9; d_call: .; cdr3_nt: TGTGCCAGCAGCTCGCAGGTAGTTGGAATACCTGAAGCTTTCTTT; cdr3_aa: CASSSQVVGIPEAFF
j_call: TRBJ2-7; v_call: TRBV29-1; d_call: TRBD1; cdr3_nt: TGCAGCGCCGACAGGGGCTACGAGCAGTACTTC; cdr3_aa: CSADRGYEQYF
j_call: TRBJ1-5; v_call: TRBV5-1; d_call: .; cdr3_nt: TGCGCCAGCAGCTTGGGAGGGCGGAATCAGCCCCAGCATTTT; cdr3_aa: CASSLGGRNQPQHF
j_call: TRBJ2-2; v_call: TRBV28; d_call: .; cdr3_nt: TGTGCCAGCAGTTTTCTCTTGGGGGCAGGGGACACCGGGGAGCTGTTTTTT; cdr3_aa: CASSFLLGAGDTGELFF
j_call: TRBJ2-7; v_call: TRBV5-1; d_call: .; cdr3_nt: TGCGCCAGCAGCTTGGGTTCCCGGATTTCCCTAACCTACGAGCAGTACTTC; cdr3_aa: CASSLGSRISLTYEQYF
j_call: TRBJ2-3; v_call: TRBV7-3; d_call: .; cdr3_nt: TGTGCCAGCAGCTTAGATGTGGCGGGGAAAGATACGCAGTATTTT; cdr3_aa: CASSLDVAGKDTQYF
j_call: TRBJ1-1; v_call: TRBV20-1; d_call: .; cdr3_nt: TGCAGTGCTAGGAGGGGCCCTGAAGCTTTCTTT; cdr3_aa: CSARRGPEAFF
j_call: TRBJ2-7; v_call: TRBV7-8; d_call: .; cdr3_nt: TGTGCCAGCAGCCGACACCCACAGCACAGACAGGAGATCTACGAGCAGTACTTC; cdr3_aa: CASSRHPQHRQEIYEQYF
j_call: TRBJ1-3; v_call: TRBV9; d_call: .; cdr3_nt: TGTGCCAGCAGTAAGACAGGAGATTCTGGAAACACCATATATTTT; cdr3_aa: CASSKTGDSGNTIYF
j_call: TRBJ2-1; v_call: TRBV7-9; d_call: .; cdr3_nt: TGTGCCAGCAGCGAGGGACAAGTCTACAATGAGCAGTTCTTC; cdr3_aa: CASSEGQVYNEQFF